This T cell receptor (beta chain) stems from a study of control samples from healthy donors and cancer patients. Method: immunoSEQ multiplex PCR; TCRdb's copy keeps in-frame clones and lacks some. The table records tens of thousands of clones, about 90% of them present only once. The TCR sequence derives from a woman in her fifties or sixties in good health. Sequencing was performed on blood.

The CDR3 loop reads CATSRGDRGTDTQYF. In DNA, the CDR3 is TGTGCCACCAGCAGGGGGGACAGGGGGACAGATACGCAGTATTTT. The rearrangement joins TRBV15 to TRBJ2-3; 11 bases line up with TRBD1. The CDR3 spans 15 residues. The V gene's germline CDR1 is LNHNV and CDR2 YYDKDF (reference sequence). Trimming took 3 bases from V and 3 from J; bases not matched to a gene: 2.